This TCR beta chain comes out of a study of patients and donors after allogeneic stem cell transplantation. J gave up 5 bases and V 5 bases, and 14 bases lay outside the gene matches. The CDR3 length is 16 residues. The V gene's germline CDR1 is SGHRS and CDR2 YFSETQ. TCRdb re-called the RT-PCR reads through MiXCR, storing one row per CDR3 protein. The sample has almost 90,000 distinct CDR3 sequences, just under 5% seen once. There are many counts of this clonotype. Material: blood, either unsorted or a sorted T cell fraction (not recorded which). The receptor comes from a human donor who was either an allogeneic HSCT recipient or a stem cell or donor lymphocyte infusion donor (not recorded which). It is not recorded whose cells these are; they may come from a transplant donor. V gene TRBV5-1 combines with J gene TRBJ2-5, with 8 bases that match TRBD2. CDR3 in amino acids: CASRVTSGGPTETQYF. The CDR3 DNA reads TGCGCCAGCAGAGTTACGTCGGGAGGGCCTACTGAGACCCAGTACTTC.